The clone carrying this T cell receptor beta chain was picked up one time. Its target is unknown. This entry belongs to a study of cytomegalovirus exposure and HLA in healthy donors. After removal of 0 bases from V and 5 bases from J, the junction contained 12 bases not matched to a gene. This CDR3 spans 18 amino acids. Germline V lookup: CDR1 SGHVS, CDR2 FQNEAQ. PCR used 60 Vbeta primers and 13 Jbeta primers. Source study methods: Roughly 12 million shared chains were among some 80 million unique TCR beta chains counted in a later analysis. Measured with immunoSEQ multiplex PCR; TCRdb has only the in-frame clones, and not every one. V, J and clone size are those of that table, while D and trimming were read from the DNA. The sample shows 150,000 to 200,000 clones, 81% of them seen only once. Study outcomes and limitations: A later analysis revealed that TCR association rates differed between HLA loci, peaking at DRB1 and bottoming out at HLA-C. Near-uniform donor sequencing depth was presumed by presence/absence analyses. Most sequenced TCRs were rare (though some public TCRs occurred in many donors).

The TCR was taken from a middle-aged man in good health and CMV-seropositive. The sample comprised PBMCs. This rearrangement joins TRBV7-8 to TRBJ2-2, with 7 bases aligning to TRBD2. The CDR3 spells CASSLALTREVKTGELFF. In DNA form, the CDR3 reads TGTGCCAGCAGCTTAGCGCTAACTCGGGAGGTGAAAACCGGGGAGCTGTTTTTT.